The sequence of this T cell receptor (beta chain) was determined in a study of shared clonotypes between healthy human individuals. Study at large: CD8 memory received one plate per donor, CD8 naive two, CD4 memory three and CD4 naive three.

The naive CD8 fraction comprised CD45RO-negative cells positively selected for CCR7 and excluded terminally differentiated effector memory CD45RA+ cells. Produced via immunoSEQ multiplex PCR; TCRdb's table is partial and in-frame only. The sample has some 2 million clones, roughly 94% seen once; the top ten hold about 1.1%. V shed 1 base, J shed 7 bases, and the junction held 3 bases outside the gene matches. Germline V gives CDR1 SEHNR, CDR2 FQNEAQ (reference sequence). The CDR3 contains 13 residues. The clonotype originates from a man aged 18 to 35 in good health. The specimen was naive CD8+ T cells sorted from blood. The gene calls are TRBV7-9 and TRBJ1-1, with 7 bases lining up with TRBD1. The CDR3 DNA follows: TGTGCCAGCAGCTTAGTGGCAGGGGGTGAAGCTTTCTTT. It codes for CASSLVAGGEAFF.